A single TCR beta chain is shown here with its context. The antigen is unknown. The data were taken from a study of OX40 agonist ivuxolimab in advanced cancers. Study background: The dose of intravenous ivuxolimab that patients received every 2 weeks ranged from 0.01 to 10 mg/kg. Cancers in dose escalation were hepatocellular, melanoma, renal cell and head and neck. Study-level points and caveats: On average, CD8+ T cells had more expanded clones than CD4+. At doses 0.1 to 3.0 mg/kg, CD4+ and CD8+ clones expanded.

The data were produced by immunoSEQ multiplex PCR, yet TCRdb's version contains in-frame clones alone and is incomplete. In the table there are approximately 130,000 clones, approximately 90% of which are singletons. V was clipped by 5 bases and J by 5 bases, with 15 bases between them. The CDR3 has 14 residues. Germline CDR1 is MNHEY and CDR2 is SVGAGI. The TCR was taken from an adult with an advanced solid tumor such as melanoma, head and neck, liver or kidney cancer. V usage is TRBV6-5 and J usage is TRBJ2-5; D possibly corresponds to TRBD1 (5 bases). The material sequenced was CD4+ or CD8+ T cells sorted from blood, taken in a trial of the OX40 agonist ivuxolimab. CDR3 residues: CASSPPGRDETQYF. As DNA, the CDR3 is TGTGCCAGCAGTCCCCCCGGCAGGGATGAGACCCAGTACTTC.